This T cell receptor beta chain was observed in a study of cytomegalovirus exposure and HLA in healthy donors. Looked up from germline, CDR1 is LNHDA and CDR2 is SQIVND (reference sequence). This CDR3 region has 15 residues. The trim removed 5 bases at V and 2 bases at J, leaving 6 bases unmatched. For this clone: What it binds is unknown.

Findings and caveats of the study: Analyzed later, most CMV-associated TCR beta chains appeared HLA-restricted. There were reportedly fewer N-insertions in an Asian-associated ancestry cluster than the roughly 670-donor mean, in a later analysis.

The PCR was carried out with 60 Vbeta primers and 13 Jbeta primers. Measured with immunoSEQ multiplex PCR; TCRdb has only the in-frame clones, and not every one. The data hold 85,000 to 100,000 clones, with around 64% observed a single time. The sample consisted of PBMCs. V usage is TRBV19 and J usage is TRBJ2-5; 9 bases agree with TRBD1. This clonotype originated in a human donor in good health. CDR3 region: CASSQTGTGQETQYF. CDR3 coding DNA: TGTGCCAGTAGTCAGACCGGGACAGGGCAAGAGACCCAGTACTTC.